Only a few counts were recorded for the clone carrying this T cell receptor beta chain. Antigen specificity is unknown. This CDR3 contains 12 residues. This entry belongs to a study of identical twins. Study outcomes and limitations: The study found weaker excess twin sharing in beta out-of-frame sequences.

TCRdb re-analysed the 5' RACE reads in MiXCR, keeping a single row per CDR3 protein. The sample lists over 250,000 distinct CDR3 sequences, over 8.5% occurring once. Another study also made use of these data, one on yellow fever vaccine responses in identical twins. That investigation notes: Twins reportedly had a vaccine T cell response that seemed partly convergent, partly personalized.

The clonotype originates from a woman between 18 and 30 years old in good health. The chain has TRBV21-1 and TRBJ2-7. TRBV21-1 is a pseudogene segment. Source material: CD8+ T cells sorted from blood. In DNA form, the CDR3 reads TGTGCCATCATAAAGCCGGGCTACGAGCAGTACTTC. Its protein is CAIIKPGYEQYF.